Below, 30 T cell receptor beta chains from the same sample are listed, as sequenced in a study of T cell repertoires in cytomegalovirus infection. TCRdb reanalysed the reads using MiXCR and keeps one entry per CDR3 protein. The repertoire has around 900,000 distinct CDR3 sequences, 30% to 40% of them found once; the top ten carry around 15%. No antigen has been identified for these receptors. The sample was cultured CD8+ T cells from PBMCs, taken from culture after CMV antigen stimulation. The source is a human donor in good health (CMV status not recorded). Some clones in this sample may be carry-over from other donors' samples.

The chain combines TRBV6-1 with TRBJ2-7, with D perhaps matching TRBD2 (6 bases). The V end lost 4 bases, the J end lost 0 bases, and 16 bases lay between the germline ends. CDR3 length: 16 amino acids. The V gene's germline CDR1 is MNHNS and CDR2 SASEGT. The CDR3 nucleotides are TGTGCCAGCAGTGTAGCTAGCGAGGTATACTCCTACGAGCAGTACGTC. This codes for CASSVASEVYSYEQYV.

The J gene is TRBJ1-1, the V gene TRBV19, with D perhaps matching TRBD1 (5 bases). V shed 9 bases and J shed 1 base, with 12 bases lying between them. The CDR3 is made up of 13 amino acids. Germline V gene data show CDR1 as LNHDA and CDR2 as SQIVND (reference sequence). In DNA form, the CDR3 reads TGTGCCAGCAGGCAGGGTACGAACACTGAAGCTTTCTTT. It specifies CASRQGTNTEAFF.

The chain combines TRBV19 with TRBJ2-1; possible D gene TRBD1, 6 bases. Germline V gene data show CDR1 as LNHDA and CDR2 as SQIVND (reference sequence). This CDR3 is 17 amino acids long. Trimming removed 5 bases at V and 3 bases at J, with 20 bases between. Here the CDR3 DNA reads TGTGCCAGTAGTCGCTTGGACACAGGGTTTTTCTACAATGAGCAGTTCTTC. Translation gives CASSRLDTGFFYNEQFF.

This clonotype came up a few times. The chain combines TRBV10-3 with TRBJ1-2; 8 nucleotides agree with TRBD1. From germline, CDR1 is ENHRY and CDR2 SYGVKD. The length of the CDR3 is 12 residues. After removal of 6 bases from V and 7 bases from J, the junction contained 4 bases not matched to a gene. In DNA, the CDR3 is TGTGCCATCAGGGACAGGGTTCGTGGCTACACCTTC. It specifies CAIRDRVRGYTF.

This clonotype was seen a handful of times. Written as DNA, the CDR3 is TGTGCCAGCTTGAGCGGGGAAGTTTACAATGAGCAGTTCTTC. Amino acid sequence: CASLSGEVYNEQFF. The gene calls are TRBV6-1 and TRBJ2-1; 7 nucleotides align to TRBD2. Per the germline V gene, CDR1 is MNHNS and CDR2 is SASEGT. CDR3 length equals 14 residues. V dropped 8 bases and J dropped 4; count of bases not matched to a gene: 8.

The V gene is TRBV14, the J gene TRBJ2-7; possibly TRBD2 for D (5 bases). The germline V gene has CDR1 SGHDN and CDR2 FVKESK. The CDR3 is made up of 16 amino acids. Trimming stripped 1 base from V and 0 bases from J, with 13 bases between. The CDR3 loop is CASSQVSSRSSYEQYV. CDR3 coding DNA: TGTGCCAGCAGCCAAGTCTCTAGCCGGAGCTCCTACGAGCAGTACGTC.

A few counts support this clonotype. The chain recombines TRBV7-6 with TRBJ2-5; 10 bases are shared with TRBD1. CDR1 SGHVS and CDR2 FNYEAQ come from the germline V gene. V was clipped by 2 bases and J by 5 bases; unmatched bases: 17. The CDR3 runs 19 residues. CDR3 nucleotides: TGTGCCAGCAGCTTAAACCGACAGGGGGCTATGGACTATCAGGAGACCCAGTACTTC. Translating it yields CASSLNRQGAMDYQETQYF.

The table lists this clonotype with a few counts. CDR3 region: CASSSWDRVTEAFF. The CDR3 DNA reads as TGTGCCAGCAGCAGCTGGGACAGGGTTACTGAAGCTTTCTTT. The rearrangement links TRBV7-8 to TRBJ1-1, with TRBD1 matching over 9 bases. Germline CDR1 is SGHVS and CDR2 is FQNEAQ. The CDR3 spans 14 residues. Germline trimming cut 5 bases from V and 5 bases from J; bases unmatched to any gene: 6.

For this clonotype: Just one base apart from a much larger clone, this may be a read error. The V call is TRBV7-2, the J call TRBJ1-4; TRBD1 is a possible D gene (5 bases). The CDR3 spans 15 residues. CDR1 and CDR2 (germline): SGHTA, FQGNSA. The CDR3, as DNA: TGTGCCAACAGCCTATGGGACGCCCCGGGCGAAAAACTGTTTTTT. Translating it yields CANSLWDAPGEKLFF.

In this sample, this clonotype turned up a few times. The chain employs TRBV7-9 and TRBJ1-5; D unresolved. Trimming took off 0 bases at V and 7 bases at J, with 4 bases between the two ends. The CDR3 has 12 residues. Germline V gene data show CDR1 as SEHNR and CDR2 as FQNEAQ (reference sequence). The CDR3 reads CASSLAEQPQHF. The CDR3 nucleotides are TGTGCCAGCAGCTTAGCGGAGCAGCCCCAGCATTTT.

V is TRBV27 and J is TRBJ1-2; 7 bases are shared with TRBD1. V shed 8 bases and J 0 bases; nucleotides not matched to a gene: 6. CDR1 MNHEY and CDR2 SMNVEV come from the germline V gene (reference sequence). CDR3 length equals 14 residues. CDR3 sequence reads: CASSGGPANYGYTF. The CDR3 region has the DNA TGTGCCAGCTCAGGGGGACCAGCTAACTATGGCTACACCTTC.

This clonotype has only a few counts. The chain is built from TRBV2 and TRBJ2-6; D possibly corresponds to TRBD1 (6 bases). Germline CDR1 is SNHLY and CDR2 is FYNNEI. The V end lost 3 bases, the J end lost 0 bases, and 12 bases lay between the germline ends. The CDR3 is made up of 17 amino acids. The CDR3 bases are TGTGCCAGCAGTGAGTGGACAGCTTTCTCTGGGGCCAACGTCCTGACTTTC. Translating it yields CASSEWTAFSGANVLTF.

This clonotype was seen just once. One end of the junction is discordant with germline, which a read error may explain. This chain joins TRBV7-6 and TRBJ2-1; TRBD2 might be the D (7 bases). This CDR3 comprises 16 residues. CDR1 and CDR2 (germline): SGHVS, FNYEAQ. In DNA form, the CDR3 reads TGTGCTAGCAGCTTAGAGGGGGGGGGGACCAACAATGAGCAGTTCTTC. This gives the protein CASSLEGGGTNNEQFF. Based on the CDR3 plus reference TRBV7-6 and TRBJ2-1, the full variable domain is GAGVSQSPRYKVTKRGQDVALRCDPISGHVSLYWYRQALGQGPEFLTYFNYEAQQDKSGLPNDRFSAERPEGSISTLTIQRTEQRDSAMYRCASSLEGGGTNNEQFFGPGTRLTVL.

The chain recombines TRBV7-6 with TRBJ2-3; D unclear. This CDR3 contains 14 residues. Germline V gene data show CDR1 as SGHVS and CDR2 as FNYEAQ. V was trimmed by 5 bases and J by 0 bases, leaving 9 bases between them. CDR3 DNA: TGTGCCAGCAGCATAAGGACCAGCACAGATACGCAGTATTTT. Amino acid sequence: CASSIRTSTDTQYF. The variable domain in full, with the rest retrieved from reference TRBV7-6 and TRBJ2-3, is GAGVSQSPRYKVTKRGQDVALRCDPISGHVSLYWYRQALGQGPEFLTYFNYEAQQDKSGLPNDRFSAERPEGSISTLTIQRTEQRDSAMYRCASSIRTSTDTQYFGPGTRLTVL.

The DNA for the CDR3 is TGTGCCAGCAGGCGTAGTCCGGGGATCACAGATACGCAGTATTTT. Residues: CASRRSPGITDTQYF. This chain joins TRBV6-1 and TRBJ2-3, with D perhaps matching TRBD2 (5 bases). This CDR3 comprises 15 residues. Trimming pared 6 bases from V and 2 bases from J, leaving 15 bases between. CDR1 is MNHNS, CDR2 SASEGT, per germline.

The chain has TRBV27 and TRBJ2-2; weak D call: TRBD1 (6 bases). Germline V gene data show CDR1 as MNHEY and CDR2 as SMNVEV (reference sequence). This CDR3 has 16 amino acids. V lost 4 bases and J 1 base, leaving 13 bases between the germline ends. The CDR3 DNA reads as TGTGCCAGCAGTTCCAGGACAGAGATGAACACCGGGGAGCTGTTTTTT. Amino acid sequence: CASSSRTEMNTGELFF.

With regard to this clonotype: A much larger clone lies a single base off, so this may be a read error. V is TRBV6-2 or TRBV6-3 and J is TRBJ2-1; D remains ambiguous. The germline V gene has CDR1 MNHEY and CDR2 SVGEGT. This CDR3 is built from 13 residues. The CDR3 coding sequence is TGTGCCAGCAGTTACAGTATACACAATGATCAGTTCTTC. This codes for CASSYSIHNDQFF.

The CDR3 spells CASPPRGRNTDTQYF. CDR3 in DNA: TGTGCCAGCCCTCCCCGGGGCCGAAACACAGATACGCAGTATTTT. The chain carries TRBV2 and TRBJ2-3; TRBD1 or TRBD2 may be the D gene (5 bases each). The germline gives CDR1 SNHLY, CDR2 FYNNEI. This CDR3 has 15 amino acids. The germline V and J ends were trimmed by 8 bases and 2 bases, with 17 bases remaining between them. Full variable domain (remainder filled in from reference TRBV2 and TRBJ2-3): EPEVTQTPSHQVTQMGQEVILRCVPISNHLYFYWYRQILGQKVEFLVSFYNNEISEKSEIFDDQFSVERPDGSNFTLKIRSTKLEDSAMYFCASPPRGRNTDTQYFGPGTRLTVL.

This clonotype was detected only a few times. The chain carries TRBV27 and TRBJ1-6, with a possible D match to TRBD1 (5 bases). CDR3 length: 17 amino acids. Germline V gene sequence: CDR1 MNHEY, CDR2 SMNVEV (reference sequence). V was cut by 7 bases and J by 1 base, with 17 bases left in between. This CDR3 reads CASTLTLGESYNSPLHF. The CDR3 coding sequence is TGTGCCAGCACCCTCACCCTAGGGGAATCCTATAATTCACCCCTCCACTTT.

In this sample, this clonotype turned up many times. The chain combines TRBV7-2 with TRBJ1-6; 12 bases match TRBD1. The CDR3 totals 19 residues. Germline CDR1 is SGHTA and CDR2 is FQGNSA. V trimming: 1 base; J trimming: 6 bases; junction bases outside the gene matches: 10. CDR3 region: CASSLGPGTGGAGNSPLHF. The CDR3 nucleotides are TGTGCCAGCAGCTTAGGTCCGGGGACAGGGGGCGCGGGTAATTCACCCCTCCACTTT. The entire variable domain, with the rest obtained from reference TRBV7-2 and TRBJ1-6, is as follows: GAGVSQSPSNKVTEKGKDVELRCDPISGHTALYWYRQSLGQGLEFLIYFQGNSAPDKSGLPSDRFSAERTGGSVSTLTIQRTQQEDSAVYLCASSLGPGTGGAGNSPLHFGNGTRLTVT.

The chain links TRBV10-3 to TRBJ2-7; the D is unclear. In germline, CDR1 is ENHRY, CDR2 SYGVKD. This CDR3 is built from 12 residues. V gave up 7 bases and J gave up 3 bases, with 10 bases separating them. This chain's CDR3 is CAITQDGYEQYF. The CDR3 DNA reads TGTGCCATCACCCAGGACGGCTACGAGCAGTACTTC.

The chain recombines TRBV12-3 or TRBV12-4 with TRBJ2-1, with 8 bases fitting TRBD1. V was clipped by 5 bases and J by 9 bases; unmatched bases: 9. The CDR3 covers 14 residues. The CDR3 reads CASSVGQGSSEQFF. CDR3 in DNA: TGTGCCAGCAGTGTCGGACAGGGTTCAAGTGAGCAGTTCTTC.

Details on this clonotype: The missing conserved phenylalanine or tryptophan at the end of this CDR3 makes a read error likely. J is TRBJ2-1 and V is TRBV28; D might be TRBD1 (5 bases). Trimming took 7 bases from V and 3 from J, leaving 16 bases between them. This CDR3 is built from 15 residues. Germline V gene sequence: CDR1 MDHEN, CDR2 SYDVKM. As DNA, the CDR3 is TGTGCCAGCACCGTAGTTCCAGACAGCTACAATGAGCAGTTCTTA. It is translated as CASTVVPDSYNEQFL.

This clonotype is a singleton in its sample. A much larger clonotype is one base distant, so this may be a read error. The chain carries TRBV7-8 and TRBJ1-6; perhaps TRBD1 as D (5 bases). The V end was cut by 5 bases, the J end by 6 bases, with 17 bases between. The CDR3 contains 16 residues. The germline V gene encodes CDR1 SGHVS and CDR2 FQNEAQ. As DNA, the CDR3 is TGTGCCAGCAGCCCAAAAGCGGGGACGGCTAATTCACCCCTCCACTTT. This gives the protein CASSPKAGTANSPLHF.

In its sample, this clonotype was seen a few times. The V gene is TRBV2, the J gene TRBJ1-3; D is ambiguous. The CDR3 totals 15 residues. The V end was cut by 10 bases, the J end by 0 bases, with 16 bases between. Germline lookup yields CDR1 SNHLY and CDR2 FYNNEI. CDR3 amino acids: CATLGRAASGNTIYF. The CDR3 DNA reads as TGTGCCACTCTGGGGAGGGCTGCCTCTGGAAACACCATATATTTT.

The chain is built from TRBV6-1 and TRBJ1-1; no clear D. Germline CDR1 MNHNS, CDR2 SASEGT. The CDR3 is 15 residues long. V was cut by 2 bases and J by 5 bases, with 15 bases left in between. The CDR3 here is CASSELMVSRTEAFF. Here the CDR3 DNA reads TGTGCCAGCAGTGAACTAATGGTATCGAGAACTGAAGCTTTCTTT.

The CDR3 DNA follows: TGTGCCAGCAGCTTAAGGGGGGAGCCCGGGGAGCTGTTTTTT. Amino acid sequence: CASSLRGEPGELFF. The chain joins TRBV7-2 to TRBJ2-2, with D perhaps being TRBD1 or TRBD2 (6 bases each). Germline assignment: CDR1 SGHTA and CDR2 FQGNSA. The V end lost 2 bases, the J end lost 6 bases, and 10 bases lay between the germline ends. This CDR3 has 14 amino acids.

The CDR3 nucleotides read TGCAGCGCCGAACCGGGGGATACCTATGGCTACACCTTC. Its protein is CSAEPGDTYGYTF. The chain couples TRBV29-1 to TRBJ1-2, with TRBD1 as a possible D gene (5 bases). The CDR3 consists of 13 residues. Looked up from germline, CDR1 is SQVTM and CDR2 is ANQGSEA. The germline V and J ends were trimmed by 7 bases and 4 bases, with 16 bases remaining between them.

The rearrangement joins TRBV13 to TRBJ2-3; no definite D call. From germline, CDR1 is PRHDT and CDR2 FYEKMQ (reference sequence). With 7 bases removed from V and 0 bases from J, the gap between germline ends came to 8 bases. This CDR3 comprises 13 residues. As DNA, the CDR3 is TGTGCCAGCATGCTACGAAGCACAGATACGCAGTATTTT. This codes for CASMLRSTDTQYF.

The V call is TRBV10-3, the J call TRBJ1-2, with 9 positions matching TRBD1. The V gene end was trimmed by 6 bases and the J gene end by 5 bases; junction bases not matched to a gene: 13. Germline lookup yields CDR1 ENHRY and CDR2 SYGVKD. This CDR3 comprises 16 residues. CDR3 sequence reads: CAISEMVDRGGYGYTF. The CDR3, as DNA: TGTGCCATCAGCGAAATGGTGGACAGGGGAGGGTATGGCTACACCTTC.